This T cell receptor beta chain is from a study of T cells in Graves' hyperthyroidism and ophthalmopathy. Deletions cut 6 bases from V and 3 bases from J, with 17 bases between. This CDR3 is 14 amino acids long. Germline V CDR1 and CDR2: DFQATT, SNEGSKA (reference sequence). This clonotype was counted at least ten times. The source material, RNA transcripts, was used to amplify TCR beta CDR3 regions. The HTBI set primed first-round TCR CDR3 RT-PCR. TCRdb itself ran the multiplex PCR reads through MiXCR, one entry per CDR3 protein. Here the sample spans 550,000 to 850,000 distinct CDR3 sequences, approximately 18% being singletons. Newly diagnosed hyperthyroidism patients aged 18 to 65 years had disease lasting under 2 months. Thyroid ultrasound and orbital computed tomography, with clinical symptoms and serum thyroxine and TRAb, informed diagnoses. At first hyperthyroidism diagnosis, before any ophthalmopathy symptoms, the blood sample was collected. PBMCs were derived from around 10 ml fresh peripheral blood.

The sequenced material came from blood. The TCR was taken from a woman between 50 and 59 years old with Graves' hyperthyroidism that later progressed to Graves' ophthalmopathy. This chain joins TRBV20-1 and TRBJ2-5, with D unresolved. Written as DNA, the CDR3 is TGCAGTGCAGCGTTAGGTTGGGGAAAAGAGACCCAGTACTTC. Translated, it gives CSAALGWGKETQYF.